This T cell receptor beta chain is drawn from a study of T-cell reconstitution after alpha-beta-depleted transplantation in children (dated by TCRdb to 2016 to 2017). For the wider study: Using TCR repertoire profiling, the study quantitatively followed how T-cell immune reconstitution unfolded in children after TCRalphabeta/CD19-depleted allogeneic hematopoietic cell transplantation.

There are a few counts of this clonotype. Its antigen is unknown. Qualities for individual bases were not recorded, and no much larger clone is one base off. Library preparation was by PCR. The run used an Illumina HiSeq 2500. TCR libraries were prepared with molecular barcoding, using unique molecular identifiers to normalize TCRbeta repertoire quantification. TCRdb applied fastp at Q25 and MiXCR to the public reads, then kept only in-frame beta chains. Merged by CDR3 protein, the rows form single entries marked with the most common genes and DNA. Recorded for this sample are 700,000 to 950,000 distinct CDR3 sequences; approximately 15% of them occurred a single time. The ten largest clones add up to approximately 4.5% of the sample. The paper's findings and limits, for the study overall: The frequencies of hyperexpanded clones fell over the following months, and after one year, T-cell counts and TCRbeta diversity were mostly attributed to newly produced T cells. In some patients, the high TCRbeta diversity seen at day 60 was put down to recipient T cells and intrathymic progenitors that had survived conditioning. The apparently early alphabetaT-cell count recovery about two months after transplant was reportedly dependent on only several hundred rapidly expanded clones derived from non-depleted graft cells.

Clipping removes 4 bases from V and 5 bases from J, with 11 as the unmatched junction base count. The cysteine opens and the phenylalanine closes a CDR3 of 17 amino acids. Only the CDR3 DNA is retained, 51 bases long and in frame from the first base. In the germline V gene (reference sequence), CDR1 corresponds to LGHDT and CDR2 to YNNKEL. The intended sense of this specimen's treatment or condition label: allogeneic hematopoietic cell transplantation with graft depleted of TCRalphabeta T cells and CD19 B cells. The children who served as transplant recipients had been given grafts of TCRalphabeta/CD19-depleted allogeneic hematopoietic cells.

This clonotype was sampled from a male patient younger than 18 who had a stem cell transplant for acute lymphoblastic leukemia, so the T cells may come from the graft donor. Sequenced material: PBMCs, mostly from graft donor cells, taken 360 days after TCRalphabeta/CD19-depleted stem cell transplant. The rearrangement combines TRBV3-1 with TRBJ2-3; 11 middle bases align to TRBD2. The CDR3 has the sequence CASSLRRLAGMEDTQYF. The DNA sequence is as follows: TGTGCCAGCAGCCTACGAAGACTAGCGGGAATGGAAGATACGCAGTATTTT.